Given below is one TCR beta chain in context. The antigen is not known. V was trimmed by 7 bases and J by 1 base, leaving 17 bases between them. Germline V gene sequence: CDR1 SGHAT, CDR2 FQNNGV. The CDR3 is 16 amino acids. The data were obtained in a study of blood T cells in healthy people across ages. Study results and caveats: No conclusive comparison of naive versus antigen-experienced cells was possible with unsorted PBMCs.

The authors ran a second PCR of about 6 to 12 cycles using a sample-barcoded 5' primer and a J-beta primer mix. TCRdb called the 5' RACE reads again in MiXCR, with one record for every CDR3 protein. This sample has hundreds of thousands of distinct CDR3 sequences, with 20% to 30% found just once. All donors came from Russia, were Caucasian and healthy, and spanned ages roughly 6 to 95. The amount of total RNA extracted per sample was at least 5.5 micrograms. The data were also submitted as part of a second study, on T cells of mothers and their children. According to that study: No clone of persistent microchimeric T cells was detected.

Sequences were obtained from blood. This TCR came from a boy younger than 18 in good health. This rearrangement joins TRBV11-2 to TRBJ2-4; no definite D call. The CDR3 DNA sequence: TGTGCCAGCACCCCAGGACGCGCGTTGGCCAAAAACATTCAGTACTTC. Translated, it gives CASTPGRALAKNIQYF.